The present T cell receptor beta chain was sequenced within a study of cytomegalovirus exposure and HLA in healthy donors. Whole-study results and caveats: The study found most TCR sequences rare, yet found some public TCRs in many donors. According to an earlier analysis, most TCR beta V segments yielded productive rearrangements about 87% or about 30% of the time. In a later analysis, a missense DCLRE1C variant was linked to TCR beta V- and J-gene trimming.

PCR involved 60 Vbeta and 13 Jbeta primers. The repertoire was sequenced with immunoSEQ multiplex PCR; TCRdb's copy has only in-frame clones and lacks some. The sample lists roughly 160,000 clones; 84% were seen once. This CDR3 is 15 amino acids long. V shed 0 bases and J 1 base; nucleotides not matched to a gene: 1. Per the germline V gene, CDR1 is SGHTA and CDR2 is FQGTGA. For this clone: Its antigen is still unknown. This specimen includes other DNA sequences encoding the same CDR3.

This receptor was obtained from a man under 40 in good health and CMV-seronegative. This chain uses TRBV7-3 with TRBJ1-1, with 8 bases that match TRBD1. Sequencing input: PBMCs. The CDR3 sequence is CASSLTGQGNTEAFF. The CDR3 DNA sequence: TGTGCCAGCAGCTTAACAGGACAGGGGAACACTGAAGCTTTCTTT.